Given below is one T cell receptor (beta chain) in context. In TCRdb, the 5' RACE reads were re-called with MiXCR into one record per CDR3 protein. The repertoire includes 220,000 or so distinct CDR3 sequences, 9% to 10% of them detected once, and around 3.3% sits in the top ten. Germline V lookup: CDR1 SQVTM, CDR2 ANQGSEA. Trimming pared 3 bases from V and 3 bases from J, leaving 11 bases between. The CDR3 totals 14 residues. These data originate in a study of T-cell memory formation after mild COVID-19. Sequencing input: PBMCs or a T cell subset sorted from them (not recorded which). This chain uses TRBV29-1 with TRBJ2-2; D perhaps matches TRBD2 (5 bases). This receptor was identified in a man younger than 35 who had mild COVID-19 (a few samples of this study predate the infection). Cell type and time point are not known. This CDR3 is CSVDFGLYTGELFF. For the CDR3, the DNA is TGCAGCGTTGATTTTGGACTTTACACCGGGGAGCTGTTTTTT.